This paragraph reports one TCR beta chain. This entry is derived from a study of blood T cell repertoires in COVID-19. Study context: Sources were T cells, B-cell-depleted T cells, or PBMCs; the material itself was cDNA or gDNA.

The germline V gene encodes CDR1 GTSNPN and CDR2 SVGIG (reference sequence). Trimming pared 4 bases from V and 0 bases from J, leaving 9 bases between. The CDR3 covers 13 residues. As originally analysed: Reference gene primer amplification gave nucleated cell count estimates. Using immunoSEQ multiplex PCR, the repertoire was profiled, and TCRdb retains in-frame clones only, with some absent. That table supplies the V and J calls and clone size; D and trimming were determined from the DNA. This table has 150,000 to 200,000 clones, approximately 81% appearing once. The rearrangement uses TRBV30 and TRBJ1-1; no reliable D call. The origin of this receptor is a human donor with acute or convalescent COVID-19. The donor label of this sample is uncertain. The sample was peripheral blood. The CDR3 bases are TGTGCCTGGACTTTTAACTTGAACACTGAAGCTTTCTTT. Translation gives CAWTFNLNTEAFF.